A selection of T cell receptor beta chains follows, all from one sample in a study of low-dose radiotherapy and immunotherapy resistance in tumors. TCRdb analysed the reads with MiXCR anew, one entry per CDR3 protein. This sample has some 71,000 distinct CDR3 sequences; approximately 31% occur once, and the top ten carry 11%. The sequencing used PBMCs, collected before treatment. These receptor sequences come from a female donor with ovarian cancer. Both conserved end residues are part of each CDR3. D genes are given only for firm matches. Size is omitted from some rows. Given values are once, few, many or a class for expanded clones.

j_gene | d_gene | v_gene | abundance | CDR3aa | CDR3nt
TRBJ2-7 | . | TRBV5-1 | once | CASSYGSSYEQYF | TGCGCCAGCAGCTATGGGAGCTCCTACGAGCAGTACTTC
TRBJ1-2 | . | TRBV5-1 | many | CASSTTAGSYGYTF | TGCGCCAGCAGCACTACGGCCGGGAGCTATGGCTACACCTTC
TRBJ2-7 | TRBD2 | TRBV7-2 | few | CASRPGLVLGEQYF | TGTGCCAGCAGGCCGGGACTAGTTCTCGGCGAGCAGTACTTC
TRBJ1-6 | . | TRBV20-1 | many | CSARAGWTVNSPLHF | TGCAGTGCTAGAGCAGGTTGGACAGTGAATTCACCCCTCCACTTT
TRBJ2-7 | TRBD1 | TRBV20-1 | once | CSAGTGGNEQYF | TGCAGTGCCGGGACAGGGGGCAACGAGCAGTACTTC
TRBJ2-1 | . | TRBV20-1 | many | CSAREGGGPYNEQFF | TGCAGTGCTAGAGAAGGCGGGGGCCCCTACAATGAGCAGTTCTTC
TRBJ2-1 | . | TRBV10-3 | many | CATQGRAGVSYNEQFF | TGTGCCACACAGGGGCGAGCGGGAGTAAGTTACAATGAGCAGTTCTTC
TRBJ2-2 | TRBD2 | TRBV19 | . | CASTRLAGAPGELFF | TGTGCCAGTACGAGACTAGCGGGAGCACCCGGGGAGCTGTTTTTT
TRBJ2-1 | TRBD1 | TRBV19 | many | CASSIGDYGTGSYNEQFF | TGTGCCAGTAGTATAGGGGATTACGGGACAGGGTCCTACAATGAGCAGTTCTTC
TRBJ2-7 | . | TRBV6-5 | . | CASSYQRGGAREQYF | TGTGCCAGCAGTTACCAGCGAGGGGGGGCGAGGGAGCAGTACTTC
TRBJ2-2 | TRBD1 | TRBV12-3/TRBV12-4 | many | CASLLLLRDRVTGELFF | TGTGCCAGCCTGCTCTTACTCCGGGACAGGGTGACCGGGGAGCTGTTTTTT
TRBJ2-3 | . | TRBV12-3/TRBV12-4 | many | CASSPRIGSTDTQYF | TGTGCCAGCAGCCCGCGGATCGGGTCCACAGATACGCAGTATTTT
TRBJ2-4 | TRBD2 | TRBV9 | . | CASSPLSGGVGNIQYF | TGTGCCAGCAGCCCTCTTAGCGGGGGGGTAGGAAACATTCAGTACTTC
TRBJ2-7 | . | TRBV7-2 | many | CASSLVKPGTLASSYEQYF | TGTGCCAGCAGCTTAGTGAAGCCCGGGACATTAGCGAGCTCCTACGAGCAGTACTTC